This record concerns one TCR beta chain sequence. The antigen is not known. The data originate from a study of graft-versus-host responses after intestinal transplantation. Study-level information: Multivisceral, liver-intestinal, or isolated intestinal grafts went to recipients.

The data were produced by immunoSEQ multiplex PCR, yet TCRdb's version contains in-frame clones alone and is incomplete. The repertoire includes 95,000 to 110,000 clones, 80% to 90% of them detected once, and around 0.76% sits in the top ten. This CDR3 has 11 amino acids. V was trimmed by 3 bases and J by 3 bases, leaving 3 bases between them. Germline V gene sequence: CDR1 SNHLY, CDR2 FYNNEI. This TCR derives from a human donor who was the organ donor for an intestinal transplant. The sample here was unstimulated CD4+ T cells sorted from spleen or lymph node cells, taken before transplant. J is TRBJ2-7 and V is TRBV2, with D uncertain. The CDR3 DNA reads TGTGCCAGCAGTGATATCTACGAGCAGTACTTC. It codes for CASSDIYEQYF. Full variable domain (outside the CDR3, taken from reference TRBV2 and TRBJ2-7): EPEVTQTPSHQVTQMGQEVILRCVPISNHLYFYWYRQILGQKVEFLVSFYNNEISEKSEIFDDQFSVERPDGSNFTLKIRSTKLEDSAMYFCASSDIYEQYFGPGTRLTVT.